The sequence of this TCR beta chain was determined in a study of cytomegalovirus exposure and HLA in healthy donors. Regarding the study as a whole: The productive fraction for most TCR beta V segments was about 90% or about 30% in an earlier analysis. Owing to their indistinguishability, certain V segments, notably TRBV6-2 and TRBV6-3, were excluded. Rarity held for most TCR sequences, but there were some public TCRs that occurred in many donors. A further, later analysis showed that HLA-associated TCR beta chains (compared with equally common others) were more clonally expanded.

PCR was performed using 60 Vbeta and 13 Jbeta primers. This table comes from immunoSEQ multiplex PCR, and its TCRdb copy is limited to in-frame clones, with some not included. The sample includes 95,000 to 150,000 clones, roughly 74% of them seen just once. CDR3 length: 16 residues. The V gene lost 1 base and the J gene lost 1 base, with 10 bases spanning the gap. Germline CDR1 and CDR2: SGHTA and FQGTGA. With respect to this clone: Antigen: not known.

The sample consisted of PBMCs. This TCR derives from a woman aged 45-59 years in good health and CMV-seropositive. The chain has TRBV7-3 and TRBJ2-2, with a weak D call TRBD2 (6 bases). As DNA, the CDR3 is TGTGCCAGCAGCTTAAATCAAGCGGGGAACACCGGGGAGCTGTTTTTT. This sequence encodes CASSLNQAGNTGELFF. Looking up the rest from reference TRBV7-3 and TRBJ2-2 gives the full variable domain: GAGVSQTPSNKVTEKGKYVELRCDPISGHTALYWYRQSLGQGPEFLIYFQGTGAADDSGLPNDRFFAVRPEGSVSTLKIQRTERGDSAVYLCASSLNQAGNTGELFFGEGSRLTVL.